These 14 T cell receptor beta chains came from one sample sequenced in a study of T cell clonality in common variable immunodeficiency (dated by TCRdb to about 2015). Library preparation employed the immunoSEQ multiplex PCR assay. Held by TCRdb, this immuneACCESS table contains in-frame sequences only and omits some clones. Under half of the omission traces to an unresolved V gene where checked; the cause of the rest is unknown. For this sample the table reports about 28,000 clones, with no clone seen just once. The top ten clones comprise about an eighth of the sample. The sequencing sample was made of peripheral blood mononuclear cells. These receptors were obtained from a person between 18 and 75 years old in good health.

This clone was recorded many times. The read ends 3 residues before the CDR3 terminus; that terminus is restored from the germline J gene. The chain uses TRBV5-1 and TRBJ1-1; maybe TRBD1 (6 bases). This CDR3 is built from 15 residues. Germline values: CDR1 SGHRS, CDR2 YFSETQ. The sequenced part of the CDR3 DNA is TGCGCCAGCAGCTTGGCCGAGGTCACAGGGTCTAGG. Encoded protein: CASSLAEVTGSR. The full CDR3 protein is CASSLAEVTGSRAFF.

This clone was observed at least ten times. The CDR3 end lies 3 residues beyond the end of the read and is filled in from the germline J gene. The chain employs TRBV5-1 and TRBJ2-1; 9 bases are a match to TRBD1. The CDR3 has 14 residues. Germline V CDR1 and CDR2: SGHRS, YFSETQ. After removal of 4 bases from V and 6 bases from J, the junction contained 5 bases not matched to a gene. The CDR3 sequence is CASSPGTGINEQFF. The CDR3 bases that were read are TGCGCCAGCAGCCCCGGGACAGGGATCAATGAG.

Of note for this clone: The read comes to an end 3 residues before the CDR3 does, leaving the germline J gene to fill in the end. The chain carries TRBV19 and TRBJ1-1; 9 positions match TRBD1. The CDR3 spans 14 residues. J lost 6 bases, V lost 3 bases, and 5 bases had no gene match. Germline CDR1 LNHDA, CDR2 SQIVND (reference sequence). The part of the CDR3 DNA that was read is TGTGCCAGTAGTATTTGGACAGGGGACGCTGAA. It encodes CASSIWTGDAE. In full, the CDR3 reads CASSIWTGDAEAFF.

This clone was recorded many times. The missing CDR3 end, 3 residues past where the read stops, is filled in from the germline J gene. The chain is built from TRBV20-1 and TRBJ2-7; 8 bases line up with TRBD2. The CDR3 consists of 15 residues. After removal of 2 bases from V and 1 base from J, the junction contained 7 bases not matched to a gene. Germline V gene sequence: CDR1 DFQATT, CDR2 SNEGSKA (reference sequence). The chain's CDR3 is CSARRPGTSSYEQYF. Partial CDR3 DNA: TGCAGTGCTAGACGACCGGGGACTAGTTCCTACGAG.

This clone was counted many times. The read is 3 residues too short to cover the CDR3 end, so that end is filled in from the germline J gene. This rearrangement joins TRBV20-1 to TRBJ2-3; possible D gene TRBD2, 7 bases. The CDR3 runs 14 residues. CDR1 DFQATT and CDR2 SNEGSKA come from the germline V gene (reference sequence). With 3 bases removed from V and 1 base from J, the gap between germline ends came to 11 bases. The CDR3 region is CSASTGRGTDTQYF. The CDR3 DNA, read in part, is TGCAGTGCTAGTACAGGGAGGGGCACAGATACG.

The table lists this clone with a few counts. The sequenced fragment ends 3 residues before the CDR3 boundary, so the rest is inferred from the germline J gene. The gene calls are TRBV6-2 or TRBV6-3 and TRBJ1-5, with 7 nucleotides matching TRBD1. Per germline, CDR1 MNHEY and CDR2 SVGEGT. The CDR3 runs 15 residues. Germline trimming cut 2 bases from V and 4 bases from J; bases unmatched to any gene: 5. The sequenced part of the CDR3 DNA is TGTGCCAGCAGTTACCAAGGACAGGTGAATCAGCCC. Amino acid sequence: CASSYQGQVNQP. The complete CDR3 reads CASSYQGQVNQPQHF.

There are many counts of this clone. Partial CDR3 DNA: TGCGCCAGCAGCCAAGGGCGGAGCGGGGTCTACGAG. Its translation: CASSQGRSGVYE. The complete CDR3 sequence is CASSQGRSGVYEQYF. The chain is built from TRBV4-1 and TRBJ2-7; 7 bases fit TRBD2. Read sequence stops 3 residues before the CDR3 end, and the germline J gene provides the missing end. CDR3 length: 15 amino acids. Germline V gene lookup returns CDR1 MGHRA and CDR2 YSYEKL. Unmatched junction bases numbered 6, after V lost 1 base and J lost 3 bases.

This clone has ten or more counts. The read terminates 3 residues ahead of where the CDR3 ends, so the germline J gene completes it. The chain employs TRBV5-1 and TRBJ2-3; D remains ambiguous. The CDR3 is 15 residues long. Germline loops: CDR1 SGHRS, CDR2 YFSETQ. The V gene lost 2 bases and the J gene lost 0 bases, with 10 bases spanning the gap. Partial CDR3 DNA: TGCGCCAGCAGCTTTGGGCGAATCAGCACAGATACG. It is translated as CASSFGRISTDT. The whole CDR3 sequence reads CASSFGRISTDTQYF.

This clone was detected ten times or more. The missing CDR3 end, 3 residues past where the read stops, is filled in from the germline J gene. The chain couples TRBV19 to TRBJ2-5; D is unclear. Germline CDR1 is LNHDA and CDR2 is SQIVND (reference sequence). The CDR3 consists of 14 residues. V was shortened by 1 base and J by 1 base, with 7 bases between the two germline ends. The covered CDR3 bases are TGTGCCAGTAGTATAGGTCAGATCCAAGAGACC. Translated, it gives CASSIGQIQET. The whole CDR3 sequence reads CASSIGQIQETQYF.

This clone was counted many times. Read coverage stops 3 residues before the CDR3 terminus; the germline J gene supplies the remainder. The chain is built from TRBV7-2 and TRBJ1-2; 8 bases align to TRBD1. J gave up 6 bases and V 5 bases, and 11 bases lay outside the gene matches. The CDR3 has 15 residues. Germline V gene lookup returns CDR1 SGHTA and CDR2 FQGNSA. The part of the CDR3 DNA that was read is TGTGCCAGCAGCCTCAACCGGGGACAGGAGAATGGC. This encodes CASSLNRGQENG. The complete CDR3 reads CASSLNRGQENGYTF.

Many counts were recorded for this clone. The CDR3 end is not reached by the read, which stops 3 residues before it; the germline J gene fills it in. V and J are TRBV20-1 and TRBJ2-7; TRBD1 agrees at 7 bases. The V and J ends lost 5 bases and 3 bases, in that order; junction bases with no gene match: 7. The CDR3 has 13 amino acids. Germline CDR1 and CDR2: DFQATT and SNEGSKA (reference sequence). The CDR3 here is CSARRDRDYEQYF. CDR3 DNA (partial): TGCAGTGCTCGTCGAGACAGGGACTACGAG.

This clone was found many times. The read falls 3 residues short of the CDR3 end, and the missing part is taken from the germline J gene. V gene TRBV7-3 combines with J gene TRBJ2-1, with D unresolved. This CDR3 spans 13 amino acids. The V gene's germline CDR1 is SGHTA and CDR2 FQGTGA. Trimming took 1 base from V and 4 from J, leaving 5 bases between them. The DNA read from the CDR3 is TGTGCCAGCAGCTTAATAGGGTACAATGAG. It is translated as CASSLIGYNE. The full-length CDR3 reads as CASSLIGYNEQFF.

This clone was detected a few times. The read gets to within 3 residues of the CDR3 end, and the germline J gene fills in the rest. This sequence joins TRBV2 and TRBJ2-7, with TRBD1 matching 8 bases. V was clipped by 7 bases and J by 0 bases; unmatched bases: 8. Germline-derived CDR1 and CDR2 are SNHLY and FYNNEI. The CDR3 consists of 15 residues. The CDR3 bases that were read are TGTGCCAGCACTATCCAGACAGGGGTCTCCTACGAG. Protein sequence: CASTIQTGVSYE. The entire CDR3 protein is CASTIQTGVSYEQYF. Using reference TRBV2 and TRBJ2-7 for the parts outside the CDR3, the full variable domain is EPEVTQTPSHQVTQMGQEVILRCVPISNHLYFYWYRQILGQKVEFLVSFYNNEISEKSEIFDDQFSVERPDGSNFTLKIRSTKLEDSAMYFCASTIQTGVSYEQYFGPGTRLTVT.

This clone appeared a few times. The CDR3 goes on 3 residues after the read ends, and that part is filled in from the germline J gene. The chain couples TRBV11-3 to TRBJ2-2, with 7 bases lining up with TRBD2. The germline gives CDR1 SGHNT, CDR2 YENEEA. Trimming took 4 bases from V and 6 from J; bases not matched to a gene: 5. The CDR3 has 14 residues. The sequenced part of the CDR3 DNA is TGTGCCAGCAGCTCCTGGGGGGGTGCCGGGGAG. Translation gives CASSSWGGAGE. The full-length CDR3 reads as CASSSWGGAGELFF.